Following are 29 T cell receptor beta chains from one sample sequenced in a study of radiation and T cells in renal cell carcinoma. Here immunoSEQ multiplex PCR was the method, and the copy in TCRdb shows in-frame clones only, minus some. The data contain roughly 5,000 clones, about two thirds of them singletons. Sample treatment: treatment-naive control, cytoreductive nephrectomy. The specimen was tumor tissue, collected from a patient whose treatment was nephrectomy without radiotherapy. Every receptor here comes from a human donor with renal cell carcinoma.

This chain links TRBV10-3 with TRBJ1-4; the D gene is possibly TRBD1 (5 bases). Trimming cost V 8 bases and J 8 bases, with 21 bases left between them. The length of the CDR3 is 15 residues. CDR1 and CDR2 (germline): ENHRY, SYGVKD. CDR3 nucleotides: TGTGCCATCCGGGTAGGATCGGGAGGGGACGAAAAACTGTTTTTT. Translating gives CAIRVGSGGDEKLFF.

This rearrangement joins TRBV20-1 to TRBJ2-7; D not resolved. V was clipped by 3 bases and J by 6 bases, with 9 bases between them. The CDR3 is 11 amino acids. Germline CDR1 reads DFQATT; CDR2 reads SNEGSKA (reference sequence). In nucleotides, the CDR3 is TGCAGTGCTAGTTCCGGGCGCGAGCAGTACTTC. It codes for CSASSGREQYF.

J is TRBJ2-5 and V is TRBV5-8; 9 nucleotides align to TRBD1. The trim removed 1 base at V and 5 bases at J, leaving 3 bases unmatched. CDR3 length equals 14 residues. Germline V gene data show CDR1 as SGHTS and CDR2 as YDEGEE. The CDR3 DNA follows: TGTGCCAGCAGCTTGACAGGGGGCCGGGAGACCCAGTACTTC. Its protein is CASSLTGGRETQYF.

The chain recombines TRBV6-5 with TRBJ1-6; 8 positions agree with TRBD1. V dropped 4 bases and J dropped 5; count of bases not matched to a gene: 4. The CDR3 is 15 residues long. Germline assignment: CDR1 MNHEY and CDR2 SVGAGI. The CDR3 nucleotides read TGTGCCAGCAGTTCGGACAGGGTTAATAATTCACCCCTCCACTTT. It encodes CASSSDRVNNSPLHF.

The V and J genes are TRBV5-6 and TRBJ2-5; 7 positions agree with TRBD2. Germline V gene sequence: CDR1 SGHDT, CDR2 YYEEEE. The CDR3 extends over 16 amino acids. V trimming: 2 bases; J trimming: 2 bases; junction bases outside the gene matches: 9. CDR3 sequence reads: CASSFYGLRGQETQYF. The DNA of the CDR3 is TGTGCCAGCAGCTTTTATGGTTTGCGGGGGCAAGAGACCCAGTACTTC.

This chain connects TRBV7-2 to TRBJ1-1; 7 nucleotides align to TRBD1. The CDR3 loop spans 15 amino acids. V lost 5 bases to trimming and J lost 1 base; unmatched junction nucleotides: 7. The germline gives CDR1 SGHTA, CDR2 FQGNSA. The CDR3 loop reads CASSLYDRANTEAFF. As DNA, the CDR3 is TGTGCCAGCAGCCTATACGACAGGGCGAACACTGAAGCTTTCTTT.

This chain links TRBV9 with TRBJ2-1; 11 bases align to TRBD2. CDR3 length: 15 amino acids. With 5 bases clipped from V and 7 bases from J, the junction kept 8 bases outside the gene matches. Germline V lookup: CDR1 SGDLS, CDR2 YYNGEE. The CDR3 region has the DNA TGTGCCAGCAGTGATAGCGGGAGGGCCGGAAATGAGCAGTTCTTC. This sequence encodes CASSDSGRAGNEQFF.

This clone has more than one count but fewer than ten. The chain links TRBV7-3 to TRBJ2-2; no reliable D call. V lost 3 bases and J lost 1, with 3 bases in between. This CDR3 contains 13 residues. Germline V CDR1 and CDR2: SGHTA, FQGTGA. CDR3 DNA: TGTGCCAGCAGCTTTCGGAACACCGGGGAGCTGTTTTTT. This sequence encodes CASSFRNTGELFF. The full variable domain, with the rest looked up from reference TRBV7-3 and TRBJ2-2, is GAGVSQTPSNKVTEKGKYVELRCDPISGHTALYWYRQSLGQGPEFLIYFQGTGAADDSGLPNDRFFAVRPEGSVSTLKIQRTERGDSAVYLCASSFRNTGELFFGEGSRLTVL.

The J gene is TRBJ2-7, the V gene TRBV29-1; 8 bases fit TRBD2. CDR1 is SQVTM, CDR2 ANQGSEA, per germline. V shed 5 bases and J 4 bases; nucleotides not matched to a gene: 13. The CDR3 is 15 residues long. For the CDR3, the DNA is TGCAGCGTTAACGGGGGACTAGACGGGGAGTACGAGCAGTACTTC. As protein: CSVNGGLDGEYEQYF.

This clone came up a few times. The chain uses TRBV7-8 and TRBJ2-4; tentative D call: TRBD1 (6 bases). There are 15 residues in the CDR3. Germline V gene lookup returns CDR1 SGHVS and CDR2 FQNEAQ. Deletions cut 5 bases from V and 3 bases from J, with 14 bases between. The CDR3 nucleotides read TGTGCCAGCAGCCAGACCCGGGACATCAAAAACATTCAGTACTTC. This translates into CASSQTRDIKNIQYF.

The chain employs TRBV5-5 and TRBJ2-7, with D possibly TRBD1 on 6 matching bases. The CDR3 has 14 amino acids. Trimming shortened V by 1 base and J by 5 bases, and 13 bases separated the two germline ends. Germline V gene data show CDR1 as SGHKS and CDR2 as YYEKEE (reference sequence). This CDR3 reads CASSLLPGVHEQYF. For the CDR3, the DNA is TGTGCCAGCAGCTTGTTACCAGGGGTCCACGAGCAGTACTTC.

V usage is TRBV21-1 and J usage is TRBJ2-2; whether TRBD1, the table's D call, matches the DNA was not checked. TRBV21-1 is deemed a pseudogene. The length of the CDR3 is 17 residues. This CDR3 reads CASSSRQGNPNTGELFF. The CDR3 bases are TGTGCCAGCAGCAGTCGACAGGGCAATCCGAACACCGGGGAGCTGTTTTTT.

The chain recombines TRBV19 with TRBJ1-1, with a tentative D call TRBD1 (5 bases). CDR1 LNHDA and CDR2 SQIVND come from the germline V gene (reference sequence). This CDR3 has 16 residues. V was clipped by 3 bases and J by 0 bases, with 14 bases between them. CDR3 nucleotides: TGTGCCAGTAGTATGATGGTTGGGGGAATGAACACTGAAGCTTTCTTT. This sequence encodes CASSMMVGGMNTEAFF.

V is TRBV7-9 and J is TRBJ2-7; D call uncertain. The germline V gene encodes CDR1 SEHNR and CDR2 FQNEAQ (reference sequence). This CDR3 is 14 amino acids long. Trimming left V 4 bases short and J 5 bases short, with 15 bases between. CDR3 bases: TGTGCCAGCAGCTCGCCCCGGCCGGCCCACGAGCAGTACTTC. Translated, it gives CASSSPRPAHEQYF. Based on the CDR3 plus reference TRBV7-9 and TRBJ2-7, the full variable domain is DTGVSQNPRHKITKRGQNVTFRCDPISEHNRLYWYRQTLGQGPEFLTYFQNEAQLEKSRLLSDRFSAERPKGSFSTLEIQRTEQGDSAMYLCASSSPRPAHEQYFGPGTRLTVT.

The chain joins TRBV6-6 to TRBJ1-5, with TRBD1 matching over 7 bases. CDR3 length equals 15 residues. J was trimmed by 3 bases and V by 5 bases; bases with no gene match: 7. From germline, CDR1 is MNHNY and CDR2 SVGAGI (reference sequence). CDR3 DNA: TGTGCCAGCAGTATGGACAGGAGCCCCAATCAGCCCCAGCATTTT. Residues: CASSMDRSPNQPQHF.

The chain is built from TRBV7-2 and TRBJ2-3; unclear D gene. The CDR3 totals 12 residues. V gave up 5 bases and J gave up 2 bases, with 5 bases separating them. In germline, CDR1 is SGHTA, CDR2 FQGNSA. The CDR3: CASSLYTDTQYF. DNA of the CDR3: TGTGCCAGCAGCCTATACACAGATACGCAGTATTTT.

The rearrangement uses TRBV2 and TRBJ2-7, with TRBD1 identical over 7 bases. CDR1 SNHLY and CDR2 FYNNEI come from the germline V gene. V gave up 6 bases and J gave up 13 bases; unmatched junction bases: 18. The CDR3 covers 14 residues. The CDR3 DNA reads as TGTGCCAGCAGAACAGGGGCTACGGGGTCCACGGGATACTTC. This sequence encodes CASRTGATGSTGYF.

V usage is TRBV7-6 and J usage is TRBJ2-1, with unresolved D. CDR1 and CDR2 (germline): SGHVS, FNYEAQ. V lost 4 bases and J lost 10, with 8 bases in between. The CDR3 spans 11 residues. CDR3 bases: TGTGCCAGCAGCTCCGATCCAGAGCAGTTCTTC. Encoded protein: CASSSDPEQFF.

By share, this clone ranks as medium-sized. J is TRBJ2-3 and V is TRBV9; D call uncertain. Per germline, CDR1 SGDLS and CDR2 YYNGEE. The V end was cut by 4 bases, the J end by 0 bases, with 15 bases between. The CDR3 is 16 residues long. CDR3 in amino acids: CASSPARSSSTDTQYF. The CDR3 DNA is TGTGCCAGCAGCCCGGCGAGGAGCTCTAGCACAGATACGCAGTATTTT.

V is TRBV7-6 and J is TRBJ2-2; no firm D call. The V gene lost 5 bases and the J gene lost 4 bases, with 17 bases spanning the gap. This CDR3 spans 16 amino acids. Germline-derived CDR1 and CDR2 are SGHVS and FNYEAQ. In DNA form, the CDR3 reads TGTGCCAGCAGCCTCCGGGCGGACCTCTCCACCGGGGAGCTGTTTTTT. Encoded protein: CASSLRADLSTGELFF.

The chain links TRBV18 to TRBJ2-3, with D unresolved. V dropped 2 bases and J dropped 0 bases, with 6 bases sitting between them. Germline V CDR1 and CDR2: KGHSH, LQKENI. This CDR3 comprises 14 residues. CDR3 coding DNA: TGTGCCAGCTCACCATCGTCTAGCACAGATACGCAGTATTTT. Translation gives CASSPSSSTDTQYF.

The rearrangement joins TRBV29-1 to TRBJ2-7; 10 bases are shared with TRBD2. V shed 6 bases and J 4 bases; nucleotides not matched to a gene: 9. CDR1 and CDR2 (germline): SQVTM, ANQGSEA. This CDR3 has 14 amino acids. The CDR3 loop is CSVSPGTSVYEQYF. The CDR3 bases are TGCAGCGTCTCCCCAGGGACTAGCGTATACGAGCAGTACTTC.

This clone occurred once. The gene calls are TRBV19 and TRBJ2-1; 7 bases line up with TRBD2. The length of the CDR3 is 16 residues. CDR1 and CDR2 (germline): LNHDA, SQIVND (reference sequence). V was pared by 9 bases and J by 6 bases, with 17 bases of the junction left unmatched. The DNA of the CDR3 is TGTGCCAGCAGAAAAAAAGCGGGATTAGGCTTCAATGAGCAGTTCTTC. It encodes CASRKKAGLGFNEQFF.

This chain links TRBV5-1 with TRBJ2-4; no reliable D call. From germline, CDR1 is SGHRS and CDR2 YFSETQ. The CDR3 is made up of 16 amino acids. Trimming pared 0 bases from V and 1 base from J, leaving 11 bases between. CDR3 in amino acids: CASSLALERAKNIQYF. DNA for the CDR3: TGCGCCAGCAGCTTGGCCCTTGAGAGGGCCAAAAACATTCAGTACTTC.

The chain combines TRBV29-1 with TRBJ2-3, with 11 nucleotides matching TRBD1. J was trimmed by 3 bases and V by 6 bases; bases with no gene match: 5. This CDR3 has 14 residues. From germline, CDR1 is SQVTM and CDR2 ANQGSEA. The CDR3 bases are TGCAGCGTGGGACAGGGGGAAGCAACAGATACGCAGTATTTT. This translates into CSVGQGEATDTQYF.

This clone was seen only a few times. The chain combines TRBV6-6 with TRBJ2-4; 9 nucleotides agree with TRBD1. The length of the CDR3 is 15 residues. Trimming removed 6 bases from V and 0 bases from J; junction bases left unmatched: 3. From germline, CDR1 is MNHNY and CDR2 SVGAGI (reference sequence). The DNA for the CDR3 is TGTGCCAGCAGCTTGACAGGGGGAGCCAAAAACATTCAGTACTTC. It encodes CASSLTGGAKNIQYF.

CDR3 residues: CASSVRAEAFF. CDR3 sequence (DNA): TGTGCCAGCAGTGTCAGAGCTGAAGCTTTCTTT. The chain carries TRBV2 and TRBJ1-1; D ambiguous. The germline CDR1 and CDR2 sequences are SNHLY and FYNNEI. The CDR3 is 11 amino acids. V lost 4 bases, J lost 6 bases, and 6 bases lay in between.

V gene TRBV6-1 combines with J gene TRBJ2-7; TRBD2 agrees at 10 bases. Germline values: CDR1 MNHNS, CDR2 SASEGT. The CDR3 extends over 18 amino acids. V shed 0 bases and J 4 bases; nucleotides not matched to a gene: 12. CDR3 nucleotide sequence: TGTGCCAGCAGTGAAGCGGGGCTAGCGGGGGAGCAAACTTACGAGCAGTACTTC. Protein: CASSEAGLAGEQTYEQYF.

The rearrangement joins TRBV19 to TRBJ2-7, with D possibly matching TRBD2 (7 bases). In germline, CDR1 is LNHDA, CDR2 SQIVND (reference sequence). V dropped 5 bases and J dropped 3 bases, with 17 bases sitting between them. The length of the CDR3 is 15 residues. The DNA of the CDR3 is TGTGCCAGTAGTTCGGGCGGGGGCTCTGGCTACGAGCAGTACTTC. Amino acid sequence: CASSSGGGSGYEQYF.